This TCR beta chain was observed in a study of Graves' ophthalmopathy and Graves' hyperthyroidism. Study information: Ophthalmopathy absent within 18 months of follow-up marked hyperthyroidism as stable. General study results and limits: Sensitivity reached around 88% and specificity approximately 81% for a 13-signature model separating ophthalmopathy from stable hyperthyroidism. As the model predicted ophthalmopathy progression, it achieved a sensitivity of just over 70% and a specificity of about 72%.

CDR3 regions of TCR beta were amplified from RNA transcripts. RT-PCR in the first round used HTBI primers; a second-round multiplex PCR followed. TCRdb re-derived calls from the multiplex PCR reads in MiXCR, one entry per CDR3 protein. This table has around 1,200,000 distinct CDR3 sequences, about 36% appearing once. This clonotype appeared many times. As yet, its antigen is unknown. The authors diagnosed from clinical symptoms, serum thyroxine, TRAb, thyroid ultrasound and orbital computed tomography. Germline V lookup: CDR1 SQVTM, CDR2 ANQGSEA. With 3 bases removed from V and 1 base from J, the gap between germline ends came to 9 bases. CDR3 length: 13 residues.

This TCR was recovered from an adult man with Graves' hyperthyroidism. The rearrangement uses TRBV29-1 and TRBJ1-1; D gene ambiguous. The material sequenced was peripheral blood or thyroid tissue (not recorded which). The CDR3 nucleotides read TGCAGCGTTGATCGCGGGAAGAACACTGAAGCTTTCTTT. Its protein is CSVDRGKNTEAFF.